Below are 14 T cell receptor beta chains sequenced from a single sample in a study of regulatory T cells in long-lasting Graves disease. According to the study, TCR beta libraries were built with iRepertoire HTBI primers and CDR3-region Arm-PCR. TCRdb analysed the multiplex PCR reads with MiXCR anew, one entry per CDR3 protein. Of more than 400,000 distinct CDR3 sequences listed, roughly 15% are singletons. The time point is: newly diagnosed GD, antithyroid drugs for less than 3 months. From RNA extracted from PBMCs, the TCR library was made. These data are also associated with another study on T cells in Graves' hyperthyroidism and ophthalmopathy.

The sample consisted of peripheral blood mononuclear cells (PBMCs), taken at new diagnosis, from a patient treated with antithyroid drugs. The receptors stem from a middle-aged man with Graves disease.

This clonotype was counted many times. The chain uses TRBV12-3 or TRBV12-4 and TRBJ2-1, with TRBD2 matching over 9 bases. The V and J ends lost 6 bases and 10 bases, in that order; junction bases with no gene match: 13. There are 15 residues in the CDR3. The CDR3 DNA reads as TGTGCCAGCAGGCACCGCGGGAGGGGAGTTGGGGAGCAGTTCTTC. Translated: CASRHRGRGVGEQFF.

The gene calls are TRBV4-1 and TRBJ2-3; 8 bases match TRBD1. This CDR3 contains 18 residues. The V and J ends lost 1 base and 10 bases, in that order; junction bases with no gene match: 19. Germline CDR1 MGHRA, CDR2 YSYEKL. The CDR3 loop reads CASSQVGQGTGMREAQYF. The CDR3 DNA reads TGCGCCAGCAGCCAAGTGGGACAAGGGACAGGCATGCGAGAGGCGCAGTATTTT.

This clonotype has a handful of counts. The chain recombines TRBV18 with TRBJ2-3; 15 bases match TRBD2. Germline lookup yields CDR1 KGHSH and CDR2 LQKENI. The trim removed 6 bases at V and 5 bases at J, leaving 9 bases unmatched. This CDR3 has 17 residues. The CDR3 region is CASSGLAGGPRLDTQYF. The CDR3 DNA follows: TGTGCCAGCTCCGGACTAGCGGGAGGGCCGAGGTTAGATACGCAGTATTTT.

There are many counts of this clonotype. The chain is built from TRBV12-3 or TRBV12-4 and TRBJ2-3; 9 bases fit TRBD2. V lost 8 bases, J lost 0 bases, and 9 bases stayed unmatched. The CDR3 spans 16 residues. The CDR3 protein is CASLIGGRASTDTQYF. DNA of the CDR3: TGTGCCAGCCTGATCGGCGGGAGGGCCAGCACAGATACGCAGTATTTT.

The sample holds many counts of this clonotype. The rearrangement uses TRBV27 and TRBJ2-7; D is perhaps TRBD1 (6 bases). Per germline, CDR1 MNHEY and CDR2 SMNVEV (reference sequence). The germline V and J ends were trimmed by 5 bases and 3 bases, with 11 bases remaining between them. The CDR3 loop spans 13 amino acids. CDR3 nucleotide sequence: TGTGCCAGCAGTGGGGACATTCGCTACGAGCAGTACTTC. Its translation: CASSGDIRYEQYF.

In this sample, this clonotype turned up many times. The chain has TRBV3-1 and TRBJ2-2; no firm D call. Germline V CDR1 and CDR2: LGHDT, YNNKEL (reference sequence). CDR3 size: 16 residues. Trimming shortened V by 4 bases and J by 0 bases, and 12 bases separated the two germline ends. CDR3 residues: CASSRSDRTNTGELFF. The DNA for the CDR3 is TGTGCCAGCAGCCGGTCTGACCGAACGAACACCGGGGAGCTGTTTTTT.

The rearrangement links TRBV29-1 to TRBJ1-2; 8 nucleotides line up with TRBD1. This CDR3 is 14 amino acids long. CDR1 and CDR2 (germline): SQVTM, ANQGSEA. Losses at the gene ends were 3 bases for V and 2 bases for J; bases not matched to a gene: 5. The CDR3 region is CSVDGQGANYGYTF. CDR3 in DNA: TGCAGCGTTGATGGGCAGGGGGCGAACTATGGCTACACCTTC.

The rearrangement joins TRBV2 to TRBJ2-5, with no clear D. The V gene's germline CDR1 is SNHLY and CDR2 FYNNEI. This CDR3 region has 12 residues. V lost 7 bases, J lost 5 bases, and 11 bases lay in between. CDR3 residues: CASKTEAETQYF. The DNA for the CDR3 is TGTGCCAGCAAGACCGAAGCTGAGACCCAGTACTTC.

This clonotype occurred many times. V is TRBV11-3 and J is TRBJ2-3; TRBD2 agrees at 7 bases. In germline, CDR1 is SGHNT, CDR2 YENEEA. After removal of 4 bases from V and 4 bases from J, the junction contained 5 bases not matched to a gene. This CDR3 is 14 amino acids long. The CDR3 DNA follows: TGTGCCAGCAGCTCGCGACTAGCCTCAGATACGCAGTATTTT. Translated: CASSSRLASDTQYF.

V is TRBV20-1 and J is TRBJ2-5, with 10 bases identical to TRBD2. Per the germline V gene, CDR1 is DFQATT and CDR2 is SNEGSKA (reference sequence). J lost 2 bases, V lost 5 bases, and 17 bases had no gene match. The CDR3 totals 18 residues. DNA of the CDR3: TGCAGTGCTCCCAGATTAGCGGGAGGAATAGGGTGGCAAGAGACCCAGTACTTC. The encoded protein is CSAPRLAGGIGWQETQYF.

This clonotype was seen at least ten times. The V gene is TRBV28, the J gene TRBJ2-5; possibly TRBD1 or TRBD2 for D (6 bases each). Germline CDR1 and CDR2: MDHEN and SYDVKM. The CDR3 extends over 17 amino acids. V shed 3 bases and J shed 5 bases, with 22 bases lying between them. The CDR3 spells CASSFGLGGLAGETQYF. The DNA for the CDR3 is TGTGCCAGCAGTTTTGGGTTGGGGGGCCTGGCTGGCGAGACCCAGTACTTC.

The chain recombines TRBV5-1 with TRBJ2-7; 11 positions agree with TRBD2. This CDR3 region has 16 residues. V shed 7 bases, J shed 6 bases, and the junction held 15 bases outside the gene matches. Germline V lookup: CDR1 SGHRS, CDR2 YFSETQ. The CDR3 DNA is TGCGCCAGCGGCATCATACTAGCGGGAGTAATATCCGAGCAGTACTTC. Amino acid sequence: CASGIILAGVISEQYF.

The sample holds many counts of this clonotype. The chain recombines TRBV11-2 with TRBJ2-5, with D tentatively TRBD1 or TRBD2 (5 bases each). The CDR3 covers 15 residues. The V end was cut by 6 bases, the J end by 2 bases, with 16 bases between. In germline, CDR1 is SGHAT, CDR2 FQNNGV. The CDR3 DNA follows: TGTGCCAGCAGGTCCCCGGGACGTCCGCAAGAGACCCAGTACTTC. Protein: CASRSPGRPQETQYF.

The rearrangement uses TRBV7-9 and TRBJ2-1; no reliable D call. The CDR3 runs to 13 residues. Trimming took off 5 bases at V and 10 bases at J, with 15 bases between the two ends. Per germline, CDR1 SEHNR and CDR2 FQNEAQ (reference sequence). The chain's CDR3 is CASSPPRHQEQFF. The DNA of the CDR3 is TGTGCCAGCAGCCCCCCACGACATCAGGAGCAGTTCTTC.